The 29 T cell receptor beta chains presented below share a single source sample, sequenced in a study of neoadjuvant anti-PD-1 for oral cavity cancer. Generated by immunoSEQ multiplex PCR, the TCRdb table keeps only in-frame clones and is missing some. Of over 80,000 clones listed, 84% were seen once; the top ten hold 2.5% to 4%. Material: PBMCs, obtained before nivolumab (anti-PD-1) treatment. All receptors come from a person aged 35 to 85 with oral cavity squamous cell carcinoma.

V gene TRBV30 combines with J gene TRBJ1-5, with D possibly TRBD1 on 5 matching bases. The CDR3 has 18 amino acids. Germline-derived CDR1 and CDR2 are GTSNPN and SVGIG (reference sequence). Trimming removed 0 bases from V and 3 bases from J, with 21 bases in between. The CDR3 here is CAWSVEVGTGATNQPQHF. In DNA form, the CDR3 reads TGTGCCTGGAGTGTAGAGGTAGGGACCGGGGCCACCAATCAGCCCCAGCATTTT.

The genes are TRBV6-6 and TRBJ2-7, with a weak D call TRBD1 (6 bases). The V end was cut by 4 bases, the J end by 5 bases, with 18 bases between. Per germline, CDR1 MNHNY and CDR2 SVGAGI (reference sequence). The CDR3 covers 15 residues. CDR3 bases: TGTGCCAGCAGTTCCCCTTACGTGGGGGCACACGAGCAGTACTTC. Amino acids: CASSSPYVGAHEQYF.

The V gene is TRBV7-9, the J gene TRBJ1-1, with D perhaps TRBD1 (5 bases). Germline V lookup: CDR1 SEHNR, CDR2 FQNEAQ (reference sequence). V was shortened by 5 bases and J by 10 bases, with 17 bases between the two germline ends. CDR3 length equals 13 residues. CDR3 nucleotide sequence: TGTGCCAGCAGCCATCCGGGACCCCAGCGAGCTTTCTTT. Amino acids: CASSHPGPQRAFF.

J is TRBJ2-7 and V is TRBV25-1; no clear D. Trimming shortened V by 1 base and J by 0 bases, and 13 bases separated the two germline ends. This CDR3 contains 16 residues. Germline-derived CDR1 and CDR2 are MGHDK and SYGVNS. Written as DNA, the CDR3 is TGTGCCAGCAGTGAATCAACGGTGTCGTCCTCCTACGAGCAGTACTTC. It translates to CASSESTVSSSYEQYF.

The CDR3 reads CASLTGTGNTEAFF. The DNA for the CDR3 is TGTGCCAGTCTCACCGGGACAGGGAACACTGAAGCTTTCTTT. The rearrangement uses TRBV6-5 and TRBJ1-1, with 8 bases matching TRBD1. After removal of 9 bases from V and 1 base from J, the junction contained 7 bases not matched to a gene. Germline V CDR1 and CDR2: MNHEY, SVGAGI. The length of the CDR3 is 14 residues.

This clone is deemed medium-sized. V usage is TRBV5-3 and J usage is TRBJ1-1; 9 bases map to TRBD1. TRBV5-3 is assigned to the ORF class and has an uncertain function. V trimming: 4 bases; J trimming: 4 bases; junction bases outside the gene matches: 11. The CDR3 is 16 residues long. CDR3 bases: TGTGCCAGAAGCCAAACCCGGGACAGGGTGCCCACTGAAGCTTTCTTT. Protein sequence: CARSQTRDRVPTEAFF.

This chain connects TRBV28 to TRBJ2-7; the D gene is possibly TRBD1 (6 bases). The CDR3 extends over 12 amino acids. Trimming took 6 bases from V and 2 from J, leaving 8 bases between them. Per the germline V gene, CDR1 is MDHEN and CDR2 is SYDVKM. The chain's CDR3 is CASSRTAYEQYF. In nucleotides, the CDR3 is TGTGCCAGCAGCCGGACAGCCTACGAGCAGTACTTC.

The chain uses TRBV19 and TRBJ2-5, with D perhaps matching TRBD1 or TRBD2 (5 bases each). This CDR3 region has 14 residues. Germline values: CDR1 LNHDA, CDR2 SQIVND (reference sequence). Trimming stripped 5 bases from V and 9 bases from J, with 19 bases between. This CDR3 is CASSSGAASQAQYF. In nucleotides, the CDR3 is TGTGCCAGTAGTTCCGGGGCAGCGTCTCAGGCCCAGTACTTC. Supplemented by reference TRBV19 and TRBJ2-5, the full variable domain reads DGGITQSPKYLFRKEGQNVTLSCEQNLNHDAMYWYRQDPGQGLRLIYYSQIVNDFQKGDIAEGYSVSREKKESFPLTVTSAQKNPTAFYLCASSSGAASQAQYFGPGTRLLVL.

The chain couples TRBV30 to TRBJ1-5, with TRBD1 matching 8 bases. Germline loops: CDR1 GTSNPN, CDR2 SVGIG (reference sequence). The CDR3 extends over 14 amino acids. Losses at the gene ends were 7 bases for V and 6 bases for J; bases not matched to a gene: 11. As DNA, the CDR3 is TGTGCCTCCGACCCAGGGGGCAGGGGTCAGCCCCAGCATTTT. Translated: CASDPGGRGQPQHF.

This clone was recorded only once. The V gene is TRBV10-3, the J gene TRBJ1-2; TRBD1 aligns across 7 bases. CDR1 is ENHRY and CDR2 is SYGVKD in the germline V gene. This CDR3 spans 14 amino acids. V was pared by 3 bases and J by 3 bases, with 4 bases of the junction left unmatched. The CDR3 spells CAISDSGQHYGYTF. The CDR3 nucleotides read TGTGCCATCAGTGATTCGGGACAGCACTATGGCTACACCTTC.

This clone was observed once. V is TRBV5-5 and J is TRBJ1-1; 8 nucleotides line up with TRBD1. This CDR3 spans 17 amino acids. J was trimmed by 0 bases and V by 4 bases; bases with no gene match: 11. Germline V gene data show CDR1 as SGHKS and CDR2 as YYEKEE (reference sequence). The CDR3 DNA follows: TGTGCCAGCAGCCGGACAGGGTTTGGGTTAGTGAACACTGAAGCTTTCTTT. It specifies CASSRTGFGLVNTEAFF.

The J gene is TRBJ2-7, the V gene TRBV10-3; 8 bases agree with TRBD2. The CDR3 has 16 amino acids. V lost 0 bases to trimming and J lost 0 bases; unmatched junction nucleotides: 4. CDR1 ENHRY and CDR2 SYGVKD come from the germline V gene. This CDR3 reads CAISESASGSSYEQYF. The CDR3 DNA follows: TGTGCCATCAGTGAGTCAGCAAGCGGGAGCTCCTACGAGCAGTACTTC.

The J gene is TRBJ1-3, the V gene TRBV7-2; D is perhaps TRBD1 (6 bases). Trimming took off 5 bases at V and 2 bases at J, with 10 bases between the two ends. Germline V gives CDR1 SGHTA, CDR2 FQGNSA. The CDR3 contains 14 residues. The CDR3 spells CASSPGATGNTIYF. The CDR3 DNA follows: TGTGCCAGCAGCCCAGGGGCCACTGGAAACACCATATATTTT.

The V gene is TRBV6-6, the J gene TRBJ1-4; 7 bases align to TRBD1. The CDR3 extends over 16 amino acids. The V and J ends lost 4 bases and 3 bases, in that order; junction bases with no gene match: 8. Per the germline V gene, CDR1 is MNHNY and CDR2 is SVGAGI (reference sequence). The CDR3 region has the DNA TGTGCCAGCAGTTCCCGACAGGGCCCGGCTAATGAAAAACTGTTTTTT. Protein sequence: CASSSRQGPANEKLFF.

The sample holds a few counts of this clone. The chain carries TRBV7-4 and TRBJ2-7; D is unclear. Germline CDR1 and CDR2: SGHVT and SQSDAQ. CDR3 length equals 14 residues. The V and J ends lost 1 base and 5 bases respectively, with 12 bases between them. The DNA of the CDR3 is TGTGCCAGCAGCTTAGTTGGGCAGTACCACGAGCAGTACTTC. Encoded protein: CASSLVGQYHEQYF.

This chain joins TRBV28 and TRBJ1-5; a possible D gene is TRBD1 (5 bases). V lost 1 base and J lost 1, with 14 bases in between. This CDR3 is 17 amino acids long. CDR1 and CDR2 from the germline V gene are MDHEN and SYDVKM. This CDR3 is CASSLYLGDSSNQPQHF. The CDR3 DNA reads TGTGCCAGCAGTTTATACCTTGGGGACTCCAGCAATCAGCCCCAGCATTTT.

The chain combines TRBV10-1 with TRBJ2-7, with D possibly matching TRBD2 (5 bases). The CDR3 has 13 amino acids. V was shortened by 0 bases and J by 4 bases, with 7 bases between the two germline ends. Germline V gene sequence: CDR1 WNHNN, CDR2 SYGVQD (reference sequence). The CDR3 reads CASSESSGYEQYF. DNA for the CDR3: TGCGCCAGCAGTGAGTCATCGGGGTACGAGCAGTACTTC.

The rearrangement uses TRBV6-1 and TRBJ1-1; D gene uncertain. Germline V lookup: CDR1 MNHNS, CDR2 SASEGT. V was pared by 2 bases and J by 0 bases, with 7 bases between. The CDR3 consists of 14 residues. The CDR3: CASSERVLNTEAFF. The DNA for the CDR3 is TGTGCCAGCAGTGAACGGGTTCTGAACACTGAAGCTTTCTTT.

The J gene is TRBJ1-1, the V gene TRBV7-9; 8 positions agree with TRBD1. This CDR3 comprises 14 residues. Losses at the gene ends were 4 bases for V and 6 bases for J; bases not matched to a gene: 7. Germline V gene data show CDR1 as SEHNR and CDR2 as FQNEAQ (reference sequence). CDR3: CASSSSGGDSEAFF. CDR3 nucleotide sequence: TGTGCCAGCAGCTCCTCAGGGGGCGATTCTGAAGCTTTCTTT. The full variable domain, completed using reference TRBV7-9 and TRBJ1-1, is DTGVSQNPRHKITKRGQNVTFRCDPISEHNRLYWYRQTLGQGPEFLTYFQNEAQLEKSRLLSDRFSAERPKGSFSTLEIQRTEQGDSAMYLCASSSSGGDSEAFFGQGTRLTVV.

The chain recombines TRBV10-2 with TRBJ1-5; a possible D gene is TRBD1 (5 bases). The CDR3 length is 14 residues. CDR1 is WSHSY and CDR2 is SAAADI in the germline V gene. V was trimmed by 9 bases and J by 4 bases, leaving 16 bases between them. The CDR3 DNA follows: TGCGCCAGTTCACCCGGGGGTACGAATCAGCCCCAGCATTTT. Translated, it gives CASSPGGTNQPQHF.

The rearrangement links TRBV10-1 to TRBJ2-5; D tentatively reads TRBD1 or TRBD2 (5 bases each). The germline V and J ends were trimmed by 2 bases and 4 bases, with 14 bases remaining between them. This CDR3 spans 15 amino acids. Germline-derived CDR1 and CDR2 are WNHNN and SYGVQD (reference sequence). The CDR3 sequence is CASSESRDPSETQYF. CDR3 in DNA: TGCGCCAGCAGTGAGAGCAGGGACCCATCAGAGACCCAGTACTTC.

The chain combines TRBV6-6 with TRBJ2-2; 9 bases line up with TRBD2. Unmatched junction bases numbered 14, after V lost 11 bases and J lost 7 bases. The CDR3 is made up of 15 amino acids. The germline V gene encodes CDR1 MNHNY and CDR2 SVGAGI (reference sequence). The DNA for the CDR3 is TGTGCCCTCTCGGGGCGGGAGGGCTTAAGCGGGGAGCTGTTTTTT. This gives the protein CALSGREGLSGELFF.

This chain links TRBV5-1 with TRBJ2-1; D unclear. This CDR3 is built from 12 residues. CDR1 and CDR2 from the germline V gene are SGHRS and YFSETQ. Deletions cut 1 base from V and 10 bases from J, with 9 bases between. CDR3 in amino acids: CASSLSTLEQFF. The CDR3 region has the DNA TGCGCCAGCAGCTTGAGTACCCTCGAGCAGTTCTTC. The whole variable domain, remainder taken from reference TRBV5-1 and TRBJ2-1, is KAGVTQTPRYLIKTRGQQVTLSCSPISGHRSVSWYQQTPGQGLQFLFEYFSETQRNKGNFPGRFSGRQFSNSRSEMNVSTLELGDSALYLCASSLSTLEQFFGPGTRLTVL.

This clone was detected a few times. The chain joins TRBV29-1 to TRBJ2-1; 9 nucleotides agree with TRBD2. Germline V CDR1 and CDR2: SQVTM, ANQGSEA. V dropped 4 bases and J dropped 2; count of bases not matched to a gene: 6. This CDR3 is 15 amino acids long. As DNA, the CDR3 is TGCAGCGTTGGTGTCTTAGCGGGAGCCTACAATGAGCAGTTCTTC. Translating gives CSVGVLAGAYNEQFF.

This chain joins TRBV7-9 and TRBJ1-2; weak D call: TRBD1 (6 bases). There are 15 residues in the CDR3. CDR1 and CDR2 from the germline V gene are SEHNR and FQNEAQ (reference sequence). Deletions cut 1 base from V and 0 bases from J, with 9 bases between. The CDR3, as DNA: TGTGCCAGCAGCTTAGTGGGGGGCGCTAACTATGGCTACACCTTC. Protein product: CASSLVGGANYGYTF.

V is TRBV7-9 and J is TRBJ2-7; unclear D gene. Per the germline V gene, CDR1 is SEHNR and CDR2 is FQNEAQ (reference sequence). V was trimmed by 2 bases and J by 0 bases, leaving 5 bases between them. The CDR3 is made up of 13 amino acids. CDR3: CASSLWASYEQYF. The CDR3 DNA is TGTGCCAGCAGCTTATGGGCCTCCTACGAGCAGTACTTC.

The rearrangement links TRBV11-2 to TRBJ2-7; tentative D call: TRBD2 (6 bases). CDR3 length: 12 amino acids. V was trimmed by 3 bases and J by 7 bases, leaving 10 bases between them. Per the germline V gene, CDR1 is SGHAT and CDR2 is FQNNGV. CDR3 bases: TGTGCCAGCAGCTTTTGGGGGGATGAGCAGTACTTC. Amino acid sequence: CASSFWGDEQYF. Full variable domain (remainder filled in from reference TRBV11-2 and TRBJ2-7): EAGVAQSPRYKIIEKRQSVAFWCNPISGHATLYWYQQILGQGPKLLIQFQNNGVVDDSQLPKDRFSAERLKGVDSTLKIQPAKLEDSAVYLCASSFWGDEQYFGPGTRLTVT.

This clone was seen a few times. In nucleotides, the CDR3 is TGCAGCGTTGAAGAAACAGGGGGCCGTGGCTACACCTTC. Amino acids: CSVEETGGRGYTF. The genes are TRBV29-1 and TRBJ1-2; 9 bases fit TRBD1. V dropped 0 bases and J dropped 7; count of bases not matched to a gene: 3. Germline assignment: CDR1 SQVTM and CDR2 ANQGSEA. This CDR3 has 13 amino acids.

The CDR3 sequence is CASSSSGVTGELFF. The CDR3, as DNA: TGTGCCAGCAGCTCTAGCGGGGTTACCGGGGAGCTGTTTTTT. This chain connects TRBV11-1 to TRBJ2-2; the match to TRBD2 covers 9 bases. The ends lost 4 bases at V and 5 bases at J; junction bases unmatched: 2. CDR3 length equals 14 residues. Germline CDR1 is SGHAT and CDR2 is FQDESV (reference sequence).